This T cell receptor (beta chain) was recovered during a study of blood T cell repertoires in COVID-19. Study-wide context: Sources were T cells, B-cell-depleted T cells, or PBMCs; the material itself was cDNA or gDNA.

V lost 5 bases to trimming and J lost 3 bases; unmatched junction nucleotides: 3. The CDR3 spans 13 residues. Germline V gene lookup returns CDR1 LNHDA and CDR2 SQIVND (reference sequence). Only in-frame clones appear in the TCRdb table, and some are missing; sequencing was by immunoSEQ multiplex PCR. The data contain fewer than 100,000 clones, 88% of them singletons. The TCR sequence derives from a human donor in a cohort sampled during active COVID-19. The specimen was peripheral blood. The gene calls are TRBV19 and TRBJ2-7, with TRBD1 identical over 8 bases. Here the CDR3 reads CASSPGTGYEQYF. In nucleotides, the CDR3 is TGTGCCAGTAGTCCGGGGACAGGCTACGAGCAGTACTTC. Full variable domain (missing parts from reference TRBV19 and TRBJ2-7): DGGITQSPKYLFRKEGQNVTLSCEQNLNHDAMYWYRQDPGQGLRLIYYSQIVNDFQKGDIAEGYSVSREKKESFPLTVTSAQKNPTAFYLCASSPGTGYEQYFGPGTRLTVT.